This TCR beta chain was identified during a study of patients and donors after allogeneic stem cell transplantation. The CDR3 runs 12 residues. The ends were cut back, 2 bases at V and 4 bases at J, with 3 bases in the middle. One entry per CDR3 protein results from TCRdb running MiXCR on the RT-PCR reads. The sample includes around 70,000 distinct CDR3 sequences, 26% of them seen just once. This clonotype has a count of ten or more. This chain joins TRBV12-3 or TRBV12-4 and TRBJ1-5; D uncertain. Input material: blood, either unsorted or a sorted T cell fraction (not recorded which). The sequence was obtained from a human donor who was either an allogeneic HSCT recipient or a stem cell or donor lymphocyte infusion donor (not recorded which). It is not recorded whose cells these are; they may come from a transplant donor. The CDR3 nucleotides read TGTGCCAGCAGTTTACCAAATCAGCCCCAGCATTTT. Amino acid sequence: CASSLPNQPQHF.